These T cell receptor beta chains were read from a single sample in a study of T cell changes during pregnancy in multiple sclerosis. Sequencing used immunoSEQ multiplex PCR; TCRdb keeps in-frame clones, though not all of them. The sample holds about 76,000 clones, less than 95% seen once. Sequenced here: peripheral blood, sampled in the third trimester of pregnancy. These receptors were collected from a female donor with multiple sclerosis, enrolled in a pregnancy study. CDR3s leave out the opening cysteine and the closing phenylalanine or tryptophan. Each record gives: V gene, CDR3 protein.

TRBV5-1,ASSWLTGKAETQY
TRBV6-6,ASSYQGYEQY
TRBV4-3,ASSQDTGLSNYGYT
TRBV25-1,ASSEPGAAGLGYT
TRBV10-3,AISNRGGNSPLH
TRBV7-2,ASSLAPPRSEKLF
TRBV14,ASSQATYRVEQY
TRBV6-5,ASSPDRNYGYT
TRBV7-2,ASSLGGGVVSYGYT
TRBV9,ASSLSVQGGWETQY
TRBV6-6,ASSFPRDRNYGYT
TRBV6-6,ASSNPGQGLNEQY
TRBV4-2,ASLQGGGTEAF
TRBV10-1,ASSRILGRTNTGELF
TRBV11-2,ASSFGSMNTEAF
TRBV10-2,ASSDQLARGDTQY
TRBV19,ASSIETWRGHVEKLF
TRBV29-1,SVAPRGSLSYEQY
TRBV6-5,ASRASGVGGYT
TRBV4-1,ASSPHVGRAGEKLF
TRBV7-3,ASSRDRVHGYT